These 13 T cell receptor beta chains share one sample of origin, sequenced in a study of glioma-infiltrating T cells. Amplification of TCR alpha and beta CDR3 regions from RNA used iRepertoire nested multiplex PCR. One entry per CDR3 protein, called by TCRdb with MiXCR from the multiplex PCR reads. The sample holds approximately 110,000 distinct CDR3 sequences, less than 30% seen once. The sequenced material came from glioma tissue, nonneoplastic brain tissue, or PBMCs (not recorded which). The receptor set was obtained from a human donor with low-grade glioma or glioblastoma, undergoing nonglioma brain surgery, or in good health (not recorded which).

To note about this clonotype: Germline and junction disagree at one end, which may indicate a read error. The CDR3 DNA is TGTGCCAGCAGTGAATGGGCGGGCGCCCCGAGATCCTACGAACAGTACTTC. Amino acid sequence: CASSEWAGAPRSYEQYF. The rearrangement joins TRBV6-1 to TRBJ2-7; maybe TRBD2 (5 bases). From germline, CDR1 is MNHNS and CDR2 SASEGT. The length of the CDR3 is 17 residues.

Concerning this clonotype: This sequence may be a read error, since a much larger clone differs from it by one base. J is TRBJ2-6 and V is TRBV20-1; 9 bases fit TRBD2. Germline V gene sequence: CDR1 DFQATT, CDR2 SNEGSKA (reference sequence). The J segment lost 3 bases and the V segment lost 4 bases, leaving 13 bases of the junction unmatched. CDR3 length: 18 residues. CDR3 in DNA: TGCAGTGCTACTCCGACTAGCGGAACCAGCTATGGGGCCAACGTCCTGACTTTC. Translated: CSATPTSGTSYGANVLTF.

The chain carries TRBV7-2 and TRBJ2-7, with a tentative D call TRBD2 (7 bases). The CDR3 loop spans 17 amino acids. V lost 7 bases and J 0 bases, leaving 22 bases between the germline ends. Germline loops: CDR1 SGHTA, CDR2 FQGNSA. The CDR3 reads CASTPPGGPLPSYEQYF. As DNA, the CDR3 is TGTGCCAGCACCCCGCCGGGGGGCCCTCTACCCTCCTACGAGCAGTACTTC.

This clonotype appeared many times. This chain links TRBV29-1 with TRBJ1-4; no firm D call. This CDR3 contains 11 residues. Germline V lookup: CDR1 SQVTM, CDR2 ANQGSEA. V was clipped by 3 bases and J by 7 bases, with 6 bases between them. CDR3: CSVEAFEKLFF. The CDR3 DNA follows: TGCAGCGTTGAGGCGTTTGAAAAACTGTTTTTT.

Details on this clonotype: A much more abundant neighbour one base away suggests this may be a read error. CDR3 bases: TGTGCCAGCAGCCCACTTGATAAAAATCATCCCCAGCATTTT. This encodes CASSPLDKNHPQHF. The V call is TRBV7-2, the J call TRBJ1-5; D gene uncertain. Germline V CDR1 and CDR2: SGHTA, FQGNSA. The CDR3 length is 14 residues.

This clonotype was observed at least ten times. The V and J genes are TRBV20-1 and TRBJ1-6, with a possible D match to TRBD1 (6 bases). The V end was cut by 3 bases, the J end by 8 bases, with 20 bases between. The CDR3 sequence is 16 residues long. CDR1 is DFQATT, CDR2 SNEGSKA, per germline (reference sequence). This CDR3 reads CSARGAQGSLDSPLHF. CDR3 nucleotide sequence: TGCAGTGCTAGGGGTGCTCAGGGGTCGTTGGATTCACCCCTCCACTTT.

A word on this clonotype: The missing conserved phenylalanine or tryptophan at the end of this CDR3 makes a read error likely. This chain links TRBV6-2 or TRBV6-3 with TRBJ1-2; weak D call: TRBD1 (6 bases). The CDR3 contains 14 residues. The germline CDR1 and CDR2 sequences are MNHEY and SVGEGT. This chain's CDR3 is CACSGAASNYGYTL. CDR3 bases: TGTGCATGTTCAGGGGCGGCGTCTAACTATGGCTACACCTTA.

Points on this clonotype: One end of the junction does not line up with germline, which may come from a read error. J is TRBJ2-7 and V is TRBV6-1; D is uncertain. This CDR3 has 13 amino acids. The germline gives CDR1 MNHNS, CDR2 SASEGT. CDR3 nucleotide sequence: TGTACCAGCAGCCGTTCGGCCTCCTACGAGCAGTACTTC. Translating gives CTSSRSASYEQYF.

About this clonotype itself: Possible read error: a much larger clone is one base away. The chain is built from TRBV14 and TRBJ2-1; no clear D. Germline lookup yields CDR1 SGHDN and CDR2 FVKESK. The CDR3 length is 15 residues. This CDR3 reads CASSQEILLGNGQFF. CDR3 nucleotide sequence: TGTGCCAGCAGCCAAGAGATTCTGTTGGGGAATGGGCAGTTCTTC.

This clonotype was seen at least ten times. The CDR3 loop is CASSPSSQLVETQYF. The CDR3 DNA reads as TGTGCCAGCAGCCCATCGTCCCAACTGGTGGAGACCCAGTACTTC. V gene TRBV4-2 combines with J gene TRBJ2-5; unclear D gene. V was cut by 4 bases and J by 5 bases, with 17 bases left in between. The CDR3 contains 15 residues. The germline V gene has CDR1 LGHNA and CDR2 YNFKEQ.

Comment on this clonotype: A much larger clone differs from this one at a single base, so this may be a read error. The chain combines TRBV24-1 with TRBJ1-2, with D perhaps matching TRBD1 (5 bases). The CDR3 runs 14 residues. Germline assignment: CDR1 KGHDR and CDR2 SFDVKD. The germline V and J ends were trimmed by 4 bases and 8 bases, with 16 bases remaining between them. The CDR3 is CATSDRTRRCGYTF. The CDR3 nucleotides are TGTGCCACCAGTGACCGGACACGTCGCTGCGGCTACACCTTC.

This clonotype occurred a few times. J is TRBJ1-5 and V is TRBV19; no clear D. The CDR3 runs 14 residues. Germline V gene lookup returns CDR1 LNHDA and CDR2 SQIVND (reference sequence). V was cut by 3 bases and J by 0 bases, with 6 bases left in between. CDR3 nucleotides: TGTGCCAGTAGTATCGGCCTTAGCAATCAGCCCCAGCATTTT. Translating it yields CASSIGLSNQPQHF. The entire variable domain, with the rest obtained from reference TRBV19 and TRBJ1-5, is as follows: DGGITQSPKYLFRKEGQNVTLSCEQNLNHDAMYWYRQDPGQGLRLIYYSQIVNDFQKGDIAEGYSVSREKKESFPLTVTSAQKNPTAFYLCASSIGLSNQPQHFGDGTRLSIL.

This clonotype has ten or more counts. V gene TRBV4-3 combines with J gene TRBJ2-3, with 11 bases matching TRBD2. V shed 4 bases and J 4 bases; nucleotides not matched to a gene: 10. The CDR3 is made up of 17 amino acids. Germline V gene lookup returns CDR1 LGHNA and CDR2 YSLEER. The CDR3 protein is CASSRGGLAGWADTQYF. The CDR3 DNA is TGCGCCAGCAGCCGAGGCGGACTAGCGGGTTGGGCAGATACGCAGTATTTT.